This T cell receptor (beta chain) was recorded in a study of blood T cell repertoires in COVID-19. The wider study: Donors in the United States, Italy and Spain gave samples during acute or convalescent COVID-19. PBMCs, B-cell-depleted T cells, or T cells were the source of the cDNA or gDNA that made up the material.

As processed by the authors: The assay estimated nucleated cells by amplifying reference gene primers. TCRdb's table, derived via immunoSEQ multiplex PCR, lists solely in-frame clones and lacks some. The V and J calls and clone size are taken from that table; D and trimming were inferred from the DNA. The sample lists tens of thousands of clones, 60% to 85% occurring once. Germline V gene lookup returns CDR1 MDHEN and CDR2 SYDVKM. The CDR3 runs 15 residues. After removal of 7 bases from V and 3 bases from J, the junction contained 9 bases not matched to a gene. The receptor comes from a man between 65 and 85 years old with acute or convalescent COVID-19. This chain links TRBV28 with TRBJ2-7; 10 nucleotides line up with TRBD1. Source material: peripheral blood. The CDR3 protein is CASTRSRDRGYEQYF. Written as DNA, the CDR3 is TGTGCCAGCACCAGATCCCGGGACAGGGGCTACGAGCAGTACTTC. The full variable domain, its missing parts supplied by reference TRBV28 and TRBJ2-7, is DVKVTQSSRYLVKRTGEKVFLECVQDMDHENMFWYRQDPGLGLRLIYFSYDVKMKEKGDIPEGYSVSREKKERFSLILESASTNQTSMYLCASTRSRDRGYEQYFGPGTRLTVT.